These 23 T cell receptor beta chains originate from one sample sequenced in a study of control samples from healthy donors and cancer patients. Assay used: immunoSEQ multiplex PCR; TCRdb lists only in-frame clones, some missing. The sample lists under 200,000 clones, approximately 93% occurring once. Sample: blood. The receptors were sampled from a woman in her thirties or forties in good health.

The V and J genes are TRBV29-1 and TRBJ1-2; tentative D call: TRBD1 (5 bases). The V gene lost 6 bases and the J gene lost 2 bases, with 10 bases spanning the gap. Per the germline V gene, CDR1 is SQVTM and CDR2 is ANQGSEA. The CDR3 runs to 12 residues. The CDR3 region is CSVGSGNYGYTF. The DNA of the CDR3 is TGCAGCGTCGGATCAGGGAACTATGGCTACACCTTC.

The rearrangement joins TRBV9 to TRBJ1-1; D gene ambiguous. The CDR3 is 11 residues long. CDR1 is SGDLS and CDR2 is YYNGEE in the germline V gene. Deletions cut 7 bases from V and 4 bases from J, with 8 bases between. The CDR3 here is CASGEATEAFF. In nucleotides, the CDR3 is TGTGCCAGCGGGGAGGCCACTGAAGCTTTCTTT. Full variable domain (outside the CDR3, taken from reference TRBV9 and TRBJ1-1): DSGVTQTPKHLITATGQRVTLRCSPRSGDLSVYWYQQSLDQGLQFLIQYYNGEERAKGNILERFSAQQFPDLHSELNLSSLELGDSALYFCASGEATEAFFGQGTRLTVV.

This chain connects TRBV4-3 to TRBJ2-2; 7 bases are a match to TRBD1. Germline V CDR1 and CDR2: LGHNA, YSLEER. This CDR3 has 15 amino acids. V lost 1 base and J lost 5; bases outside the gene matches: 4. The CDR3, as DNA: TGCGCCAGCAGCCAAGGGCCAGGGGGAACCGGGGAGCTGTTTTTT. It translates to CASSQGPGGTGELFF.

The chain employs TRBV9 and TRBJ2-3; D is unresolved. Germline values: CDR1 SGDLS, CDR2 YYNGEE. The CDR3 spans 13 residues. The V and J ends lost 0 bases and 4 bases respectively, with 6 bases between them. The CDR3, as DNA: TGTGCCAGCAGCGTAGAGGGCGCAGATACGCAGTATTTT. This codes for CASSVEGADTQYF.

The chain couples TRBV4-2 to TRBJ1-4; 7 bases line up with TRBD1. Germline CDR1 reads LGHNA; CDR2 reads YNFKEQ. The ends lost 4 bases at V and 5 bases at J; junction bases unmatched: 10. The CDR3 runs to 16 residues. The CDR3 DNA follows: TGTGCCAGCAGCCTCTACGACGGGACAGAAAATGAAAAACTGTTTTTT. This translates into CASSLYDGTENEKLFF.

The gene calls are TRBV5-8 and TRBJ1-1; D gene ambiguous. The CDR3 has 15 residues. Trimming left V 0 bases short and J 1 base short, with 10 bases between. Germline assignment: CDR1 SGHTS and CDR2 YDEGEE. CDR3 nucleotide sequence: TGTGCCAGCAGCTTGGGGTTTTCGGGGAACACTGAAGCTTTCTTT. This sequence encodes CASSLGFSGNTEAFF.

The genes are TRBV6-6 and TRBJ1-4; D is perhaps TRBD1 (6 bases). With 6 bases removed from V and 14 bases from J, the gap between germline ends came to 22 bases. The CDR3 length is 14 residues. CDR1 is MNHNY, CDR2 SVGAGI, per germline (reference sequence). CDR3 in DNA: TGTGCCAGCAGCCAGGACAGCAGCAATATAGTGCTGTTTTTT. Amino acids: CASSQDSSNIVLFF.

J is TRBJ2-7 and V is TRBV18; D gene uncertain. Germline V gene data show CDR1 as KGHSH and CDR2 as LQKENI. Trimming removed 6 bases at V and 2 bases at J, with 8 bases between. CDR3 length: 12 residues. The CDR3 DNA sequence: TGTGCCAGCTCCCCGGACCCCTACGAGCAGTACTTC. Translating gives CASSPDPYEQYF. The full variable domain, its missing parts supplied by reference TRBV18 and TRBJ2-7, is NAGVMQNPRHLVRRRGQEARLRCSPMKGHSHVYWYRQLPEEGLKFMVYLQKENIIDESGMPKERFSAEFPKEGPSILRIQQVVRGDSAAYFCASSPDPYEQYFGPGTRLTVT.

The rearrangement joins TRBV5-1 to TRBJ2-3; 11 positions match TRBD1. This CDR3 is 18 amino acids long. Germline CDR1 is SGHRS and CDR2 is YFSETQ. The J segment lost 0 bases and the V segment lost 4 bases, leaving 10 bases of the junction unmatched. CDR3 coding DNA: TGCGCCAGCAGCACGGACAGGGGGCTGTTTCCCAGCACAGATACGCAGTATTTT. This encodes CASSTDRGLFPSTDTQYF.

The chain couples TRBV7-2 to TRBJ1-1; no clear D. Germline V gene data show CDR1 as SGHTA and CDR2 as FQGNSA. The CDR3 is 13 amino acids. Trimming left V 1 base short and J 8 bases short, with 11 bases between. This CDR3 reads CASSLDGQTEAFF. CDR3 nucleotides: TGTGCCAGCAGCTTAGATGGTCAGACCGAAGCTTTCTTT.

The chain has TRBV7-2 and TRBJ1-1; no clear D gene. The germline V gene has CDR1 SGHTA and CDR2 FQGNSA. Trimming took off 2 bases at V and 4 bases at J, with 11 bases between the two ends. The CDR3 length is 14 residues. The DNA of the CDR3 is TGTGCCAGCAGCTTACGAGCCGGGATCACTGAAGCTTTCTTT. This codes for CASSLRAGITEAFF. Full variable domain (remainder filled in from reference TRBV7-2 and TRBJ1-1): GAGVSQSPSNKVTEKGKDVELRCDPISGHTALYWYRQSLGQGLEFLIYFQGNSAPDKSGLPSDRFSAERTGGSVSTLTIQRTQQEDSAVYLCASSLRAGITEAFFGQGTRLTVV.

This chain links TRBV5-1 with TRBJ2-1; D is perhaps TRBD2 (6 bases). V lost 3 bases to trimming and J lost 5 bases, with 12 bases between them. CDR3 length: 14 residues. Germline V lookup: CDR1 SGHRS, CDR2 YFSETQ. CDR3 nucleotides: TGCGCCAGCAGCTCGGGACTGGGGAACAATGAGCAGTTCTTC. Amino acids: CASSSGLGNNEQFF.

The chain uses TRBV7-8 and TRBJ1-2; 7 bases agree with TRBD1. From germline, CDR1 is SGHVS and CDR2 FQNEAQ. Trimming removed 5 bases from V and 4 bases from J; junction bases left unmatched: 7. The length of the CDR3 is 14 residues. The DNA of the CDR3 is TGTGCCAGCAGCCCCACTACAGGGGCCTATGGCTACACCTTC. Encoded protein: CASSPTTGAYGYTF.

The chain links TRBV4-2 to TRBJ1-2, with TRBD1 as a possible D gene (5 bases). The CDR3 spans 17 residues. Deletions cut 0 bases from V and 5 bases from J, with 19 bases between. Germline V CDR1 and CDR2: LGHNA, YNFKEQ. The CDR3 DNA reads TGTGCCAGCAGCCAAGAGCCGGGACTGGAAGGGGTTTATGGCTACACCTTC. This gives the protein CASSQEPGLEGVYGYTF.

The CDR3 coding sequence is TGTGCCAGCAGTTTCACGGGGGACTACGAGCAGTACTTC. Its protein product is CASSFTGDYEQYF. The V gene is TRBV12-3 or TRBV12-4, the J gene TRBJ2-7, with D possibly being TRBD2 (6 bases). The CDR3 contains 13 residues. V lost 3 bases to trimming and J lost 3 bases, with 9 bases between them.

This sequence joins TRBV6-2 or TRBV6-3 and TRBJ2-7; D not certain. Trimming took off 6 bases at V and 3 bases at J, with 12 bases between the two ends. Germline-derived CDR1 and CDR2 are MNHEY and SVGEGT. The CDR3 contains 13 residues. CDR3 loop: CASSLDAYYEQYF. CDR3 DNA sequence: TGTGCCAGCAGCCTGGACGCCTACTACGAGCAGTACTTC.

The chain has TRBV5-6 and TRBJ2-1; D might be TRBD1 (6 bases). Trimming pared 3 bases from V and 8 bases from J, leaving 12 bases between. The germline CDR1 and CDR2 sequences are SGHDT and YYEEEE. The CDR3 is 13 residues long. The CDR3 region is CASSSAGVDEQFF. The CDR3 DNA is TGTGCCAGCAGCTCCGCAGGGGTGGATGAGCAGTTCTTC.

As for this clone: The sample carries other DNA sequences with the same CDR3. The chain is built from TRBV6-5 and TRBJ1-1; unclear D gene. Trimming stripped 0 bases from V and 0 bases from J, with 8 bases between. This CDR3 contains 15 residues. CDR1 and CDR2 from the germline V gene are MNHEY and SVGAGI. The CDR3 nucleotides are TGTGCCAGCAGTTACTCGAAAGGAGTGAACACTGAAGCTTTCTTT. It is translated as CASSYSKGVNTEAFF.

The gene calls are TRBV5-4 and TRBJ2-5, with a tentative D call TRBD1 (7 bases). Trimming took 4 bases from V and 4 from J, leaving 11 bases between them. This CDR3 has 13 amino acids. Germline CDR1 reads SGHNT; CDR2 reads YYREEE (reference sequence). The CDR3: CASSRQGGETQYF. CDR3 nucleotides: TGTGCCAGCAGCCGTCAGGGGGGAGAGACCCAGTACTTC.

The genes are TRBV12-5 and TRBJ2-1, with a weak D call TRBD2 (6 bases). The V gene lost 2 bases and the J gene lost 9 bases, with 20 bases spanning the gap. Germline CDR1 is LGHNT and CDR2 is FRNRAP. The CDR3 sequence is 16 residues long. The CDR3 sequence: CASGLRAGRLSGEQFF. For the CDR3, the DNA is TGTGCTAGTGGTTTGAGGGCGGGAAGGTTGTCGGGTGAGCAGTTCTTC.

The V and J genes are TRBV29-1 and TRBJ1-2; D gene unclear. The CDR3 is 14 amino acids. Germline V gene data show CDR1 as SQVTM and CDR2 as ANQGSEA. V was pared by 2 bases and J by 2 bases, with 12 bases between. In DNA, the CDR3 is TGCAGCGTTGAAAAGGACGGGAGGAACTATGGCTACACCTTC. Translated, it gives CSVEKDGRNYGYTF.

The J gene is TRBJ1-3, the V gene TRBV6-5; 7 positions agree with TRBD1. Germline CDR1 is MNHEY and CDR2 is SVGAGI. The junction had 12 bases not matched to a gene; V was cut back by 6 bases and J by 7 bases. There are 15 residues in the CDR3. The CDR3 sequence is CASSFLPGQSNTIYF. The CDR3 DNA reads TGTGCCAGCAGCTTCCTTCCGGGACAGTCCAACACCATATATTTT.

The chain is built from TRBV7-9 and TRBJ2-1; no definite D call. Germline V CDR1 and CDR2: SEHNR, FQNEAQ (reference sequence). This CDR3 has 15 residues. Trimming cost V 5 bases and J 3 bases, with 14 bases left between them. CDR3 bases: TGTGCCAGCAGCCGACGAGGTGGGGACTACAATGAGCAGTTCTTC. As protein: CASSRRGGDYNEQFF.